This TCR beta chain was sequenced for a study of Ad26.COV2.S vaccination and SARS-CoV-2 variants. Study observations and caveats: Breadth measured for non-spike TCRs was similar across vaccine and placebo recipients.

The CDR3 runs to 13 residues. Germline CDR1 is SGHAT and CDR2 is FQNNGV. Trimming left V 2 bases short and J 2 bases short, with 7 bases between. Treatment specified: some 20 received Ad26.COV2.S at low or high dose, single or two shots; five or six received placebo; per-sample allocation not given. At day 63 after the first vaccine or placebo injection, samples were drawn. Within Boston, the person who donated was an adult of 18-55 years. SARS-CoV-2 spike from the Wuhan strain was encoded by the vaccine, an Ad26 vector. Assay: immunoSEQ multiplex PCR; the TCRdb copy retains only in-frame clones and omits some. The sample holds 300,000 to 450,000 clones, approximately 81% seen once. Note on this clone: Its antigen is unidentified.

This rearrangement joins TRBV11-2 to TRBJ2-7; no definite D call. This TCR was recovered from a person aged 18-65 years who received the Ad26.COV2.S COVID-19 vaccine or a placebo. The sample consisted of peripheral blood, taken in a trial of Ad26.COV2.S vaccine versus placebo. The CDR3 spells CASSLQTAYEQYF. Here the CDR3 DNA reads TGTGCCAGCAGCTTACAAACAGCCTACGAGCAGTACTTC.